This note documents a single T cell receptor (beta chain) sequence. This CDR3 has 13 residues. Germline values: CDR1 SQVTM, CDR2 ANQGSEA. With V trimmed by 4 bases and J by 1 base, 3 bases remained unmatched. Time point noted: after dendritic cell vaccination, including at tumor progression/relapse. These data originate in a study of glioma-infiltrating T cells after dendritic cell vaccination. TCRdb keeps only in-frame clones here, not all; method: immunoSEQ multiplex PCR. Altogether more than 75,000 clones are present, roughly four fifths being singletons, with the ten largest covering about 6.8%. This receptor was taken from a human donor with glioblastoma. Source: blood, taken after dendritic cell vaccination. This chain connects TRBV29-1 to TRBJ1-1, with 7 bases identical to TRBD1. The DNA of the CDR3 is TGCAGCGTTGTGGGGGACAGGAACACTGAAGCTTTCTTT. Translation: CSVVGDRNTEAFF.